This record concerns one T cell receptor beta chain sequence. What it binds is not known. The CDR3 is 15 residues long. This specimen comes from a study of beta chain features in type 1 diabetes. General observations from the study: Type 1 diabetes patients had TCRB CDR3s that were shorter (moderately but significantly so) in all four CD4+ subsets.

Expressed TCRB transcripts were sequenced because the isolated RNA had all been reverse transcribed beforehand. Assay used: immunoSEQ multiplex PCR; TCRdb lists only in-frame clones, some missing. The sample has 550,000 to 850,000 clones; roughly 12% are singletons. Isolation of CD4+ naive, central memory, regulatory and stem cell-like memory cells was achieved by sorting via CD45RO/CCR7/CD25/CD127/CD95/CD27. This sequence was found in a young man with type 1 diabetes. The sequenced material came from naive CD4+ T cells from blood. V gene TRBV21-1 combines with J gene TRBJ1-1; the table's D call, TRBD1, has no DNA check behind it. TRBV21-1 is annotated as a pseudogene. The CDR3 sequence: CASSKAGQALTEAFF. The CDR3 bases are TGTGCCAGCAGCAAAGCGGGGCAGGCCTTAACTGAAGCTTTCTTT.